A selection of T cell receptor beta chains follows, all from one sample in a study of T-cell memory formation after mild COVID-19. TCRdb re-derived calls from the 5' RACE reads in MiXCR, one entry per CDR3 protein. The sample carries about 560,000 distinct CDR3 sequences, about 18% recorded once. Sequencing was performed on PBMCs or a T cell subset sorted from them (not recorded which). Receptor source: an adult woman who had mild COVID-19 (a few samples of this study predate the infection). Cell type and time point are not known. Each CDR3 is given with its conserved first and last residue. The D gene is left open where the match is weak. The size entry is marked missing in some rows and otherwise reads once, few, many or a size class.

clone_size: few; v_call: TRBV10-3; d_call: NA; j_call: TRBJ2-5; cdr3_aa: CAISASPRETQYF; cdr3_nt: TGTGCCATCAGTGCGTCCCCCAGGGAGACCCAGTACTTC
clone_size: NA; v_call: TRBV27; d_call: NA; j_call: TRBJ1-2; cdr3_aa: CASSMSGSAFYGYTF; cdr3_nt: TGTGCCAGCAGTATGTCGGGGTCAGCATTCTATGGCTACACCTTC
clone_size: NA; v_call: TRBV27; d_call: TRBD2; j_call: TRBJ2-1; cdr3_aa: CASSPLAGSFGEQFF; cdr3_nt: TGTGCCAGCAGCCCTTTAGCGGGATCATTTGGGGAGCAGTTCTTC
clone_size: NA; v_call: TRBV27; d_call: NA; j_call: TRBJ1-2; cdr3_aa: CASSSSGGRDGYTF; cdr3_nt: TGTGCCAGCAGTTCGAGTGGGGGGCGCGATGGCTACACCTTC
clone_size: few; v_call: TRBV2; d_call: NA; j_call: TRBJ1-2; cdr3_aa: CASSEAGYYGYTF; cdr3_nt: TGTGCCAGCAGTGAGGCAGGGTACTATGGCTACACCTTC
clone_size: NA; v_call: TRBV6-6; d_call: NA; j_call: TRBJ1-1; cdr3_aa: CASSYEGENTEAFF; cdr3_nt: TGTGCCAGCAGTTACGAGGGGGAGAACACTGAAGCTTTCTTT
clone_size: few; v_call: TRBV20-1; d_call: TRBD2; j_call: TRBJ2-3; cdr3_aa: CSAQRGSTDTQYF; cdr3_nt: TGCAGTGCCCAGCGGGGTAGCACAGATACGCAGTATTTT
clone_size: few; v_call: TRBV5-8; d_call: TRBD2; j_call: TRBJ2-3; cdr3_aa: CASSPGLVGWTDTQYF; cdr3_nt: TGTGCCAGCAGCCCGGGACTAGTGGGTTGGACAGATACGCAGTATTTT
clone_size: NA; v_call: TRBV5-1; d_call: NA; j_call: TRBJ2-7; cdr3_aa: CASSFSTQGAYEQYF; cdr3_nt: TGCGCCAGCAGCTTCTCGACACAGGGAGCCTACGAGCAGTACTTC
clone_size: NA; v_call: TRBV27; d_call: TRBD2; j_call: TRBJ2-7; cdr3_aa: CASSFASGGNYEQYF; cdr3_nt: TGTGCCAGCAGTTTCGCTAGCGGGGGGAATTACGAGCAGTACTTC
clone_size: NA; v_call: TRBV12-3/TRBV12-4; d_call: NA; j_call: TRBJ2-2; cdr3_aa: CASSLGDSPFF; cdr3_nt: TGTGCCAGCAGTTTAGGGGACTCACCGTTTTTT
clone_size: few; v_call: TRBV20-1; d_call: TRBD2; j_call: TRBJ2-1; cdr3_aa: CSATRLAGVEQFF; cdr3_nt: TGCAGTGCAACGAGACTAGCGGGAGTTGAGCAGTTCTTC
clone_size: NA; v_call: TRBV7-6; d_call: NA; j_call: TRBJ2-7; cdr3_aa: CASSLGVRDVTYEQYF; cdr3_nt: TGTGCCAGCAGCTTAGGTGTAAGGGACGTTACCTACGAGCAGTACTTC
clone_size: NA; v_call: TRBV10-3; d_call: NA; j_call: TRBJ2-7; cdr3_aa: CATWGHGPYEQYF; cdr3_nt: TGTGCCACCTGGGGACACGGCCCCTACGAGCAGTACTTC
clone_size: NA; v_call: TRBV5-1; d_call: TRBD1; j_call: TRBJ1-4; cdr3_aa: CASSPGTGPEKLFF; cdr3_nt: TGCGCCAGCAGCCCCGGGACAGGGCCCGAAAAACTGTTTTTT
clone_size: NA; v_call: TRBV7-3; d_call: NA; j_call: TRBJ2-1; cdr3_aa: CASSLGAVREQFF; cdr3_nt: TGTGCCAGCAGCCTGGGGGCCGTTAGGGAGCAGTTCTTC
clone_size: few; v_call: TRBV27; d_call: NA; j_call: TRBJ2-7; cdr3_aa: CASSPPSGRVSEQYF; cdr3_nt: TGTGCCAGCAGTCCCCCTTCTGGCAGGGTAAGCGAGCAGTACTTC
clone_size: NA; v_call: TRBV12-3/TRBV12-4; d_call: TRBD1; j_call: TRBJ1-5; cdr3_aa: CASSPGQGYIGHF; cdr3_nt: TGTGCCAGCAGCCCTGGACAGGGATACATTGGGCATTTT
clone_size: NA; v_call: TRBV4-3; d_call: NA; j_call: TRBJ2-1; cdr3_aa: CASSQDSLAASYNEQFF; cdr3_nt: TGCGCCAGCAGCCAAGACTCCCTAGCCGCCAGCTACAATGAGCAGTTCTTC
clone_size: NA; v_call: TRBV3-1; d_call: NA; j_call: TRBJ2-1; cdr3_aa: CASSPSGGGDYNEQFF; cdr3_nt: TGTGCCAGCAGCCCGTCGGGCGGCGGGGACTACAATGAGCAGTTCTTC
clone_size: few; v_call: TRBV24-1; d_call: TRBD2; j_call: TRBJ2-3; cdr3_aa: CATSDRTGTSVDTQYF; cdr3_nt: TGTGCCACCAGTGACCGGACCGGGACTAGCGTAGATACGCAGTATTTT
clone_size: few; v_call: TRBV3-1; d_call: TRBD1; j_call: TRBJ2-2; cdr3_aa: CASSQRTGAGELFF; cdr3_nt: TGTGCCAGCAGCCAAAGGACAGGCGCCGGGGAGCTGTTTTTT
clone_size: few; v_call: TRBV7-9; d_call: TRBD1; j_call: TRBJ1-4; cdr3_aa: CASSLDTGTGGEKLFF; cdr3_nt: TGTGCCAGCAGCCTCGATACCGGGACAGGGGGTGAAAAACTGTTTTTT
clone_size: many; v_call: TRBV5-6; d_call: NA; j_call: TRBJ2-3; cdr3_aa: CASSTGRTDTQYF; cdr3_nt: TGTGCCAGCAGTACAGGTCGCACAGATACGCAGTATTTT
clone_size: NA; v_call: TRBV7-2; d_call: NA; j_call: TRBJ2-3; cdr3_aa: CASSLEATRDDTQYF; cdr3_nt: TGTGCCAGCAGCTTAGAAGCGACCCGGGATGATACGCAGTATTTT
clone_size: NA; v_call: TRBV10-3; d_call: NA; j_call: TRBJ2-7; cdr3_aa: CAIGRVNRSYEQYF; cdr3_nt: TGTGCCATCGGTAGGGTAAACCGGTCCTACGAGCAGTACTTC
clone_size: few; v_call: TRBV24-1; d_call: NA; j_call: TRBJ2-5; cdr3_aa: CATSDWVTGTVKTQYF; cdr3_nt: TGTGCCACCAGTGATTGGGTTACCGGGACCGTGAAGACCCAGTACTTC
clone_size: few; v_call: TRBV12-3/TRBV12-4; d_call: TRBD2; j_call: TRBJ2-1; cdr3_aa: CASSSWTSGSYNEQFF; cdr3_nt: TGTGCCAGCAGTTCTTGGACTAGCGGCTCCTACAATGAGCAGTTCTTC
clone_size: NA; v_call: TRBV5-8; d_call: NA; j_call: TRBJ2-7; cdr3_aa: CASSVRQLPRDEQYF; cdr3_nt: TGTGCCAGCAGCGTCCGACAGCTTCCTAGGGACGAGCAGTACTTC
clone_size: NA; v_call: TRBV6-2/TRBV6-3; d_call: NA; j_call: TRBJ2-5; cdr3_aa: CASTHGGNQETQYF; cdr3_nt: TGTGCCAGCACCCACGGGGGCAACCAAGAGACCCAGTACTTC
clone_size: NA; v_call: TRBV6-6; d_call: NA; j_call: TRBJ2-2; cdr3_aa: CASRRLGGELFF; cdr3_nt: TGTGCCAGCAGACGATTGGGCGGGGAGCTGTTTTTT
clone_size: NA; v_call: TRBV20-1; d_call: NA; j_call: TRBJ1-5; cdr3_aa: CSALPPFNQPQHF; cdr3_nt: TGCAGTGCCCTGCCCCCCTTCAATCAGCCCCAGCATTTT
clone_size: many; v_call: TRBV24-1; d_call: NA; j_call: TRBJ2-1; cdr3_aa: CATSDTGRSYNEQFF; cdr3_nt: TGTGCCACCAGTGATACCGGGCGATCCTACAATGAGCAGTTCTTC
clone_size: few; v_call: TRBV3-1; d_call: TRBD2; j_call: TRBJ2-1; cdr3_aa: CASSQEKLASRWDEQFF; cdr3_nt: TGTGCCAGCAGCCAAGAGAAACTAGCGAGTCGTTGGGATGAGCAGTTCTTC
clone_size: few; v_call: TRBV12-3/TRBV12-4; d_call: TRBD1; j_call: TRBJ2-7; cdr3_aa: CASSLRGQGRAYEQYF; cdr3_nt: TGTGCCAGCAGTTTAAGGGGACAGGGGAGGGCCTACGAGCAGTACTTC
clone_size: few; v_call: TRBV11-3; d_call: TRBD1; j_call: TRBJ1-2; cdr3_aa: CASSRTGGVYGYTF; cdr3_nt: TGTGCCAGCAGCCGGACAGGGGGCGTCTATGGCTACACCTTC
clone_size: NA; v_call: TRBV7-9; d_call: TRBD1; j_call: TRBJ1-4; cdr3_aa: CASSLGTGSEKLFF; cdr3_nt: TGTGCCAGCAGCTTAGGGACAGGGAGTGAAAAACTGTTTTTT
clone_size: NA; v_call: TRBV2; d_call: NA; j_call: TRBJ2-1; cdr3_aa: CASRRRDRGDEQFF; cdr3_nt: TGTGCCAGCAGGCGCCGGGACCGAGGGGATGAGCAGTTCTTC
clone_size: NA; v_call: TRBV20-1; d_call: TRBD2; j_call: TRBJ2-5; cdr3_aa: CSARDQDQREGGTCETQYF; cdr3_nt: TGCAGTGCTAGAGATCAGGACCAGCGGGAGGGTGGTACATGTGAGACCCAGTACTTC
clone_size: NA; v_call: TRBV11-2; d_call: TRBD2; j_call: TRBJ2-3; cdr3_aa: CASSLVRGELTDTQYF; cdr3_nt: TGTGCCAGCAGCTTAGTTCGGGGGGAGCTCACAGATACGCAGTATTTT
clone_size: NA; v_call: TRBV24-1; d_call: TRBD1; j_call: TRBJ2-5; cdr3_aa: CATSPGQGGETQYF; cdr3_nt: TGTGCCACGTCACCGGGACAGGGTGGAGAGACCCAGTACTTC
clone_size: few; v_call: TRBV5-1; d_call: TRBD1; j_call: TRBJ1-2; cdr3_aa: CASSPAQGAFGYTF; cdr3_nt: TGCGCCAGCAGCCCCGCACAGGGGGCGTTTGGCTACACCTTC
clone_size: few; v_call: TRBV20-1; d_call: TRBD1; j_call: TRBJ2-5; cdr3_aa: CSAETGGETQYF; cdr3_nt: TGCAGTGCCGAAACAGGGGGAGAGACCCAGTACTTC
clone_size: few; v_call: TRBV10-3; d_call: NA; j_call: TRBJ2-3; cdr3_aa: CAISEPGSKSTDTQYF; cdr3_nt: TGTGCCATCAGTGAGCCAGGGAGTAAAAGCACAGATACGCAGTATTTT
clone_size: few; v_call: TRBV11-3; d_call: NA; j_call: TRBJ2-7; cdr3_aa: CASSSGRWSSYEQYF; cdr3_nt: TGTGCCAGCAGCTCAGGGCGGTGGTCCTCCTACGAGCAGTACTTC
clone_size: NA; v_call: TRBV7-9; d_call: NA; j_call: TRBJ2-3; cdr3_aa: CASSGHGDTQYF; cdr3_nt: TGTGCCAGCAGCGGACACGGAGATACGCAGTATTTT
clone_size: few; v_call: TRBV30; d_call: TRBD2; j_call: TRBJ2-5; cdr3_aa: CAWNVAGEETQYF; cdr3_nt: TGTGCCTGGAACGTTGCGGGAGAAGAGACCCAGTACTTC
clone_size: many; v_call: TRBV5-1; d_call: NA; j_call: TRBJ2-1; cdr3_aa: CASSLVGKIGNEQFF; cdr3_nt: TGCGCCAGCAGCTTGGTAGGGAAAATTGGCAATGAGCAGTTCTTC
clone_size: NA; v_call: TRBV14; d_call: NA; j_call: TRBJ2-7; cdr3_aa: CASSQIGKSRTEQYF; cdr3_nt: TGTGCCAGCAGCCAGATCGGGAAATCGCGGACCGAGCAGTACTTC
clone_size: NA; v_call: TRBV6-1; d_call: NA; j_call: TRBJ2-5; cdr3_aa: CASYGGQETQYF; cdr3_nt: TGTGCCAGCTATGGCGGGCAAGAGACCCAGTACTTC
clone_size: few; v_call: TRBV9; d_call: NA; j_call: TRBJ2-5; cdr3_aa: CASSVGGVSAETQYF; cdr3_nt: TGTGCCAGCAGCGTAGGGGGGGTCTCCGCCGAGACCCAGTACTTC
clone_size: few; v_call: TRBV5-1; d_call: NA; j_call: TRBJ1-2; cdr3_aa: CASQSGGANYGYTF; cdr3_nt: TGCGCCAGCCAGAGCGGGGGGGCTAACTATGGCTACACCTTC
clone_size: NA; v_call: TRBV7-6; d_call: NA; j_call: TRBJ2-5; cdr3_aa: CASSLLGQGSETQYF; cdr3_nt: TGTGCCAGCAGCTTATTGGGTCAGGGGTCAGAGACCCAGTACTTC